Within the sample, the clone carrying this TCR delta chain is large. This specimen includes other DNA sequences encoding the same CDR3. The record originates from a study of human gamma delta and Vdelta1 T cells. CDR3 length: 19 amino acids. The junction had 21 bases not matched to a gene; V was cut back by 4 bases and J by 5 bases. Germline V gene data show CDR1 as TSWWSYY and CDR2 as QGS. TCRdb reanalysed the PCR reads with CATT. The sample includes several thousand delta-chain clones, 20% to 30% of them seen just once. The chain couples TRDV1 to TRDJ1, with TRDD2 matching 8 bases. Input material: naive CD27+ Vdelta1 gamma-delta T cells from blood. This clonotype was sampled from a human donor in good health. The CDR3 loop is CALGAVFLRRDERLDKLIF. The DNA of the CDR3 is TGTGCTCTTGGGGCCGTCTTCCTACGGAGGGATGAGCGCCTAGATAAACTCATCTTT.